The 32 T cell receptor beta chains reported below all come from one sample, sequenced in a study of blood T cell repertoires in COVID-19. Assay used: immunoSEQ multiplex PCR; TCRdb lists only in-frame clones, some missing. The sample holds 200,000 to 250,000 clones, about four fifths seen once. The sequencing sample was made of PBMCs or T cells enriched from blood (not recorded which). Receptors originate from a woman between 55 and 75 years old who had recovered from COVID-19.

The chain links TRBV27 to TRBJ1-3; 7 positions agree with TRBD1. V was clipped by 4 bases and J by 0 bases; unmatched bases: 6. This CDR3 region has 16 residues. Per germline, CDR1 MNHEY and CDR2 SMNVEV (reference sequence). The chain's CDR3 is CASSSRTGSSGNTIYF. DNA of the CDR3: TGTGCCAGCAGTTCCAGGACAGGCTCCTCTGGAAACACCATATATTTT.

The CDR3 is CASSLMGTSEETQYF. The CDR3 bases are TGTGCCAGCAGCTTAATGGGGACTAGCGAAGAGACCCAGTACTTC. The V gene is TRBV7-2, the J gene TRBJ2-5, with TRBD2 matching 10 bases. The germline CDR1 and CDR2 sequences are SGHTA and FQGNSA. With 2 bases clipped from V and 3 bases from J, the junction kept 3 bases outside the gene matches. This CDR3 spans 15 amino acids.

This clone has a single count. The chain has TRBV19 and TRBJ2-6; D not certain. CDR1 is LNHDA, CDR2 SQIVND, per germline (reference sequence). V lost 7 bases, J lost 2 bases, and 9 bases lay in between. This CDR3 is 14 amino acids long. This CDR3 is CASISFAGANVLTF. CDR3 in DNA: TGTGCCAGTATCTCGTTCGCTGGGGCCAACGTCCTGACTTTC.

V usage is TRBV5-4 and J usage is TRBJ2-5; TRBD2 aligns across 12 bases. This CDR3 is built from 16 residues. The ends lost 3 bases at V and 1 base at J; junction bases unmatched: 4. In germline, CDR1 is SGHNT, CDR2 YYREEE (reference sequence). Here the CDR3 DNA reads TGTGCCAGCAGCTCCCCTAGCGGGGGGGTCCAAGAGACCCAGTACTTC. It yields the protein CASSSPSGGVQETQYF.

The rearrangement joins TRBV11-2 to TRBJ2-1, with a tentative D call TRBD2 (5 bases). Between the trimmed V and J ends, which lost 3 bases and 0 bases, there was a span of 6 bases. CDR1 is SGHAT and CDR2 is FQNNGV in the germline V gene. The CDR3 totals 14 residues. The CDR3 reads CASSFGSSYNEQFF. In DNA, the CDR3 is TGTGCCAGCAGCTTTGGGAGCTCCTACAATGAGCAGTTCTTC. Full variable domain (outside the CDR3, taken from reference TRBV11-2 and TRBJ2-1): EAGVAQSPRYKIIEKRQSVAFWCNPISGHATLYWYQQILGQGPKLLIQFQNNGVVDDSQLPKDRFSAERLKGVDSTLKIQPAKLEDSAVYLCASSFGSSYNEQFFGPGTRLTVL.

This clone has only one observation. V gene TRBV19 combines with J gene TRBJ1-2; 9 bases are a match to TRBD1. From germline, CDR1 is LNHDA and CDR2 SQIVND (reference sequence). This CDR3 spans 15 amino acids. The junction had 5 bases not matched to a gene; V was cut back by 3 bases and J by 3 bases. The CDR3 sequence is CASSIPRQGDYGYTF. CDR3 DNA sequence: TGTGCCAGTAGTATCCCCCGACAGGGGGACTATGGCTACACCTTC.

This chain links TRBV19 with TRBJ1-1; tentative D call: TRBD1 (5 bases). With 6 bases removed from V and 4 bases from J, the gap between germline ends came to 12 bases. The CDR3 runs to 13 residues. Germline lookup yields CDR1 LNHDA and CDR2 SQIVND (reference sequence). CDR3 coding DNA: TGTGCCAGTAGGTCGAGCGGGGGCACTGAAGCTTTCTTT. Its protein product is CASRSSGGTEAFF. Full variable domain (outside the CDR3, taken from reference TRBV19 and TRBJ1-1): DGGITQSPKYLFRKEGQNVTLSCEQNLNHDAMYWYRQDPGQGLRLIYYSQIVNDFQKGDIAEGYSVSREKKESFPLTVTSAQKNPTAFYLCASRSSGGTEAFFGQGTRLTVV.

The rearrangement links TRBV3-1 (or the pseudogene TRBV3-2) to TRBJ1-2; D remains unclear. With 0 bases removed from V and 4 bases from J, the gap between germline ends came to 12 bases. The V gene's germline CDR1 is LGHDT and CDR2 YNNKEL (reference sequence). This CDR3 is 15 amino acids long. The CDR3 DNA reads as TGTGCCAGCAGCCAAGACGCGCGAACCCTCTATGGCTACACCTTC. Amino acid sequence: CASSQDARTLYGYTF.

The rearrangement joins TRBV4-2 to TRBJ1-4; D remains unclear. The V end lost 1 base, the J end lost 4 bases, and 7 bases lay between the germline ends. CDR1 is LGHNA and CDR2 is YNFKEQ in the germline V gene. The CDR3 loop spans 14 amino acids. As DNA, the CDR3 is TGTGCCAGCAGCCAAGCGGGGAATAATGAAAAACTGTTTTTT. This codes for CASSQAGNNEKLFF.

This clone came up many times. The rearrangement links TRBV5-4 to TRBJ1-1; D is undetermined. The germline gives CDR1 SGHNT, CDR2 YYREEE (reference sequence). Trimming cost V 4 bases and J 1 base, with 11 bases left between them. The length of the CDR3 is 14 residues. This CDR3 is CASSGREGNTEAFF. The CDR3 DNA follows: TGTGCCAGCAGCGGACGAGAGGGGAACACTGAAGCTTTCTTT. The variable domain in full, with the rest retrieved from reference TRBV5-4 and TRBJ1-1, is ETGVTQSPTHLIKTRGQQVTLRCSSQSGHNTVSWYQQALGQGPQFIFQYYREEENGRGNFPPRFSGLQFPNYSSELNVNALELDDSALYLCASSGREGNTEAFFGQGTRLTVV.

This clone was detected only a few times. The DNA for the CDR3 is TGTGCCAGCAGCTTACGTATAGCGGGGGGACCAGATACGCAGTATTTT. It codes for CASSLRIAGGPDTQYF. The rearrangement links TRBV7-3 to TRBJ2-3, with 10 nucleotides matching TRBD2. This CDR3 comprises 16 residues. The J segment lost 4 bases and the V segment lost 2 bases, leaving 6 bases of the junction unmatched. Germline-derived CDR1 and CDR2 are SGHTA and FQGTGA. The whole variable domain, filled in from reference TRBV7-3 and TRBJ2-3, reads GAGVSQTPSNKVTEKGKYVELRCDPISGHTALYWYRQSLGQGPEFLIYFQGTGAADDSGLPNDRFFAVRPEGSVSTLKIQRTERGDSAVYLCASSLRIAGGPDTQYFGPGTRLTVL.

The rearrangement links TRBV27 to TRBJ1-4; 7 nucleotides line up with TRBD1. The germline CDR1 and CDR2 sequences are MNHEY and SMNVEV (reference sequence). With V trimmed by 4 bases and J by 0 bases, 2 bases remained unmatched. The CDR3 loop spans 15 amino acids. The CDR3 spells CASSSQGATNEKLFF. DNA for the CDR3: TGTGCCAGCAGTTCCCAGGGGGCAACTAATGAAAAACTGTTTTTT.

The gene calls are TRBV7-9 and TRBJ1-3; the D gene is possibly TRBD1 (5 bases). From germline, CDR1 is SEHNR and CDR2 FQNEAQ (reference sequence). V dropped 5 bases and J dropped 0 bases, with 8 bases sitting between them. This CDR3 has 14 residues. The CDR3 DNA reads TGTGCCAGCAGCGTCGACAGCTCTGGAAACACCATATATTTT. Amino acid sequence: CASSVDSSGNTIYF.

This clone has just one count. V gene TRBV3-1 (or the pseudogene TRBV3-2) combines with J gene TRBJ1-1; weak D call: TRBD1 (6 bases). V was pared by 1 base and J by 9 bases, with 21 bases between. CDR1 is LGHDT, CDR2 YNNKEL, per germline (reference sequence). The CDR3 is 16 amino acids. CDR3 nucleotide sequence: TGTGCCAGCAGCCAAGCTCCAACACTTAAGGGGGTTAAAGCTTTCTTT. This translates into CASSQAPTLKGVKAFF.

V usage is TRBV24-1 and J usage is TRBJ2-5; tentative D call: TRBD2 (6 bases). With 4 bases removed from V and 5 bases from J, the gap between germline ends came to 10 bases. Germline lookup yields CDR1 KGHDR and CDR2 SFDVKD. The CDR3 consists of 13 residues. The CDR3 coding sequence is TGTGCCACCAGTGACGGGGGAGCGGAGACCCAGTACTTC. As protein: CATSDGGAETQYF.

The chain recombines TRBV2 with TRBJ1-5, with a possible D match to TRBD1 (6 bases). Germline V lookup: CDR1 SNHLY, CDR2 FYNNEI. The CDR3 covers 13 residues. The V and J ends lost 7 bases and 6 bases respectively, with 13 bases between them. Here the CDR3 reads CASTGEGVQPQHF. The CDR3, as DNA: TGTGCCAGCACCGGAGAGGGGGTTCAGCCCCAGCATTTT.

The chain carries TRBV6-2 or TRBV6-3 and TRBJ2-5, with 10 bases matching TRBD2. Germline CDR1 is MNHEY and CDR2 is SVGEGT. V lost 2 bases, J lost 1 base, and 7 bases stayed unmatched. This CDR3 has 17 amino acids. The CDR3 loop reads CASSYRASGRLQETQYF. CDR3 nucleotides: TGTGCCAGCAGTTACCGGGCTAGCGGGAGACTCCAAGAGACCCAGTACTTC.

J is TRBJ2-1 and V is TRBV7-9; perhaps TRBD1 as D (6 bases). CDR3 length: 15 amino acids. Per germline, CDR1 SEHNR and CDR2 FQNEAQ (reference sequence). Trimming cost V 5 bases and J 5 bases, with 16 bases left between them. DNA of the CDR3: TGTGCCAGCAGCATACAGGGCGTAGAAAACAATGAGCAGTTCTTC. As protein: CASSIQGVENNEQFF.

The chain links TRBV5-6 to TRBJ1-1, with a weak D call TRBD1 (6 bases). Germline CDR1 SGHDT, CDR2 YYEEEE. V shed 5 bases and J shed 0 bases, with 17 bases lying between them. The CDR3 contains 16 residues. The CDR3 bases are TGTGCCAGCAGGGTCGGGGTGGGACAACTGAACACTGAAGCTTTCTTT. Its translation is CASRVGVGQLNTEAFF.

The chain couples TRBV9 to TRBJ2-2, with 7 bases aligning to TRBD1. Germline V gene sequence: CDR1 SGDLS, CDR2 YYNGEE. The CDR3 has 16 residues. The V gene end was trimmed by 0 bases and the J gene end by 0 bases; junction bases not matched to a gene: 2. The CDR3 DNA reads TGTGCCAGCAGCGTAGTACAGGGGCCGAACACCGGGGAGCTGTTTTTT. This translates into CASSVVQGPNTGELFF.

V gene TRBV2 combines with J gene TRBJ1-1, with TRBD1 identical over 7 bases. The CDR3 sequence is 14 residues long. Unmatched junction bases numbered 7, after V lost 5 bases and J lost 4 bases. Germline CDR1 reads SNHLY; CDR2 reads FYNNEI. The CDR3 DNA is TGTGCCAGCAGTAAGGACAGGTATAGCACTGAAGCTTTCTTT. It yields the protein CASSKDRYSTEAFF.

The rearrangement joins TRBV6-2 or TRBV6-3 to TRBJ1-4; TRBD1 agrees at 8 bases. The V segment lost 5 bases and the J segment 2 bases; nucleotides outside the gene matches: 4. From germline, CDR1 is MNHEY and CDR2 SVGEGT. The CDR3 runs to 15 residues. The CDR3 sequence is CASSRRDRTNEKLFF. The DNA for the CDR3 is TGTGCCAGCAGTCGGCGGGACAGGACTAATGAAAAACTGTTTTTT.

The chain recombines TRBV19 with TRBJ2-7; perhaps TRBD1 as D (5 bases). Germline V gives CDR1 LNHDA, CDR2 SQIVND (reference sequence). V was shortened by 3 bases and J by 0 bases, with 12 bases between the two germline ends. CDR3 length: 15 amino acids. CDR3 loop: CASSIGQGDSYEQYF. The CDR3 DNA sequence: TGTGCCAGTAGTATTGGACAAGGAGACTCCTACGAGCAGTACTTC.

V gene TRBV10-3 combines with J gene TRBJ1-2; 7 nucleotides align to TRBD1. The germline V gene has CDR1 ENHRY and CDR2 SYGVKD. The trim removed 6 bases at V and 5 bases at J, leaving 9 bases unmatched. The CDR3 has 14 residues. CDR3 sequence (DNA): TGTGCCATCAGCCAAGACAGGGAAGGATATGGCTACACCTTC. This codes for CAISQDREGYGYTF.

This clone was seen only a few times. This chain joins TRBV6-1 and TRBJ1-4; TRBD1 matches 9 bases. This CDR3 contains 14 residues. With 2 bases clipped from V and 7 bases from J, the junction kept 2 bases outside the gene matches. Germline V gene lookup returns CDR1 MNHNS and CDR2 SASEGT. The CDR3 spells CASSETGGVEKLFF. CDR3 bases: TGTGCCAGCAGTGAAACAGGGGGCGTTGAAAAACTGTTTTTT.

The chain carries TRBV19 and TRBJ2-5; D gene ambiguous. This CDR3 spans 13 amino acids. Trimming removed 4 bases from V and 5 bases from J, with 11 bases in between. Looked up from germline, CDR1 is LNHDA and CDR2 is SQIVND (reference sequence). The CDR3 DNA is TGTGCCAGTAGTACGGCCGGCAGGGAGACCCAGTACTTC. Protein sequence: CASSTAGRETQYF.

The rearrangement joins TRBV14 to TRBJ2-1, with D possibly being TRBD2 (6 bases). The CDR3 extends over 13 amino acids. With 4 bases removed from V and 4 bases from J, the gap between germline ends came to 8 bases. Germline CDR1 and CDR2: SGHDN and FVKESK. Here the CDR3 reads CASSLAVYNEQFF. In nucleotides, the CDR3 is TGTGCCAGCAGCCTAGCGGTTTACAATGAGCAGTTCTTC.

The V call is TRBV2, the J call TRBJ1-5; no clear D. This CDR3 is 13 amino acids long. V was cut by 0 bases and J by 9 bases, with 9 bases left in between. Germline loops: CDR1 SNHLY, CDR2 FYNNEI. In nucleotides, the CDR3 is TGTGCCAGCAGTGAAGCGCGGACTGCGCCCCAGCATTTT. This translates into CASSEARTAPQHF. Filled out from reference TRBV2 and TRBJ1-5, the complete variable domain reads EPEVTQTPSHQVTQMGQEVILRCVPISNHLYFYWYRQILGQKVEFLVSFYNNEISEKSEIFDDQFSVERPDGSNFTLKIRSTKLEDSAMYFCASSEARTAPQHFGDGTRLSIL.

This clone showed up just once. The rearrangement joins TRBV27 to TRBJ2-2; weak D call: TRBD1 (6 bases). This CDR3 spans 12 amino acids. Germline lookup yields CDR1 MNHEY and CDR2 SMNVEV (reference sequence). The V end was cut by 7 bases, the J end by 5 bases, with 8 bases between. The CDR3 bases are TGTGCCAGCACCCAGGGGACCGGGGAGCTGTTTTTT. It encodes CASTQGTGELFF.

The chain is built from TRBV7-2 and TRBJ1-2, with 12 nucleotides matching TRBD1. CDR3 length equals 15 residues. Germline V gives CDR1 SGHTA, CDR2 FQGNSA. The V segment lost 5 bases and the J segment 8 bases; nucleotides outside the gene matches: 9. CDR3 sequence (DNA): TGTGCCAGCAGCGTACCGGGACAGGGGGCTCGCGGCTACACCTTC. Protein sequence: CASSVPGQGARGYTF. The full variable domain, its missing parts supplied by reference TRBV7-2 and TRBJ1-2, is GAGVSQSPSNKVTEKGKDVELRCDPISGHTALYWYRQSLGQGLEFLIYFQGNSAPDKSGLPSDRFSAERTGGSVSTLTIQRTQQEDSAVYLCASSVPGQGARGYTFGSGTRLTVV.

The sample holds one count of this clone. V gene TRBV19 combines with J gene TRBJ2-1; 8 nucleotides align to TRBD1. Germline CDR1 is LNHDA and CDR2 is SQIVND (reference sequence). This CDR3 contains 15 residues. J lost 5 bases, V lost 2 bases, and 5 bases had no gene match. DNA of the CDR3: TGTGCCAGTAGTATAAGGACAGGGTATAACAATGAGCAGTTCTTC. Its translation is CASSIRTGYNNEQFF.

The V and J genes are TRBV3-1 (or the pseudogene TRBV3-2) and TRBJ1-3, with D unclear. The V and J ends lost 1 base and 5 bases respectively, with 12 bases between them. The V gene's germline CDR1 is LGHDT and CDR2 YNNKEL (reference sequence). This CDR3 has 15 amino acids. CDR3 residues: CASSQGRPDRNTIYF. The CDR3, as DNA: TGTGCCAGCAGCCAAGGGAGGCCTGACCGAAACACCATATATTTT.